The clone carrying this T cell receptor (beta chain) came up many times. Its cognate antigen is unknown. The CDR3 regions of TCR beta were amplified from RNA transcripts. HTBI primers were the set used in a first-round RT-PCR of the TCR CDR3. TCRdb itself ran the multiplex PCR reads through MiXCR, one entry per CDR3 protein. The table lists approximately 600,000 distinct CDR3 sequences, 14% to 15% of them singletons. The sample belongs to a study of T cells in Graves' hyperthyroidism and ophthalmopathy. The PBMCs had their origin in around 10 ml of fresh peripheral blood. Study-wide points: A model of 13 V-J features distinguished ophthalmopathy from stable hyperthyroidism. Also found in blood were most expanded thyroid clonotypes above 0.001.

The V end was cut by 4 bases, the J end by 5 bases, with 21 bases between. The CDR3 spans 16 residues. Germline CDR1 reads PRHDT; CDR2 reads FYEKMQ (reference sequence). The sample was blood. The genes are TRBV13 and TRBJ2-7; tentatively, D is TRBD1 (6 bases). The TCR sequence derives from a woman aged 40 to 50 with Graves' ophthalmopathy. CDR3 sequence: CASSSEPRTEYHEQYF. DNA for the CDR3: TGTGCCAGCAGCTCCGAGCCCAGGACAGAGTACCACGAGCAGTACTTC.